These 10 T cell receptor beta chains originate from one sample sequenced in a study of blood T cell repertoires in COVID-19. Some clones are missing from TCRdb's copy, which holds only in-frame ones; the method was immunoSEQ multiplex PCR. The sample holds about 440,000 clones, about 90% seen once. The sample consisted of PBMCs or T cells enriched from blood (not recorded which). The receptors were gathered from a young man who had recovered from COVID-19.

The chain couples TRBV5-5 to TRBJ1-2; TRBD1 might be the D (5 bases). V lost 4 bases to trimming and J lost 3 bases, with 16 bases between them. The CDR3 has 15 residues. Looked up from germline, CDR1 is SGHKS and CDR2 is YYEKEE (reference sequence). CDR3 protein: CASSEASTGYYGYTF. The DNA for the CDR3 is TGTGCCAGCAGCGAGGCCTCTACAGGTTACTATGGCTACACCTTC.

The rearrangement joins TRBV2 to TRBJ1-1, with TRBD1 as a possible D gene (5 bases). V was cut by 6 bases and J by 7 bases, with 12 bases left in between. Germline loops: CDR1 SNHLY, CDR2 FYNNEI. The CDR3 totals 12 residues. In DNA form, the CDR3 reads TGTGCCAGCAGGGGGGACTCAGTTGAAGCTTTCTTT. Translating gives CASRGDSVEAFF.

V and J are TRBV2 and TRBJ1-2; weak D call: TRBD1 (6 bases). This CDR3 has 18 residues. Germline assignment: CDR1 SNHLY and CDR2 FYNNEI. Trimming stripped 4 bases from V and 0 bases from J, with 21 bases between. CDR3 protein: CASSVSIFAGEANYGYTF. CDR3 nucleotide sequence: TGTGCCAGCAGTGTTTCGATATTCGCAGGGGAAGCTAACTATGGCTACACCTTC.

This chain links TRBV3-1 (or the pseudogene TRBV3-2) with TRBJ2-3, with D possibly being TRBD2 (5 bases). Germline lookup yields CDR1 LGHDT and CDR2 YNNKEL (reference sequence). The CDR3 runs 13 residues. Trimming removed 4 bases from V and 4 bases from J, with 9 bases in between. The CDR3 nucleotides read TGTGCCAGCAGCCTTGAGAGGGCAGATACGCAGTATTTT. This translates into CASSLERADTQYF.

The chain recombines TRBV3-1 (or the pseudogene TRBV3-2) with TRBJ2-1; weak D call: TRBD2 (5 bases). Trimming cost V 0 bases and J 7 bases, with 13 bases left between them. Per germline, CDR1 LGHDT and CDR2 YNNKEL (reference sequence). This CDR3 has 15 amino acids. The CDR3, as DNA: TGTGCCAGCAGCCAAGATACCGGGAAATGGAATGAGCAGTTCTTC. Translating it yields CASSQDTGKWNEQFF.

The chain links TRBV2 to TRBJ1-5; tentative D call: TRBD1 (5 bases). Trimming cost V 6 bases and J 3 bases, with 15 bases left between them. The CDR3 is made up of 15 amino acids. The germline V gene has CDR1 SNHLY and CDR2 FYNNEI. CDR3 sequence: CASRPLTTDNQPQHF. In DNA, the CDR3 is TGTGCCAGCAGGCCCCTGACGACAGACAATCAGCCCCAGCATTTT. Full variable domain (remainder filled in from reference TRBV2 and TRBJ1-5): EPEVTQTPSHQVTQMGQEVILRCVPISNHLYFYWYRQILGQKVEFLVSFYNNEISEKSEIFDDQFSVERPDGSNFTLKIRSTKLEDSAMYFCASRPLTTDNQPQHFGDGTRLSIL.

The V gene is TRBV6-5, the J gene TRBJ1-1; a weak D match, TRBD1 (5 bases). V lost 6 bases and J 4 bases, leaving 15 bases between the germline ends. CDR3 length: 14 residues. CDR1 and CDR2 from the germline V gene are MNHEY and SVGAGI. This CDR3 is CASREPRDITEAFF. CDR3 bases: TGTGCCAGCAGAGAGCCCAGGGATATCACTGAAGCTTTCTTT.

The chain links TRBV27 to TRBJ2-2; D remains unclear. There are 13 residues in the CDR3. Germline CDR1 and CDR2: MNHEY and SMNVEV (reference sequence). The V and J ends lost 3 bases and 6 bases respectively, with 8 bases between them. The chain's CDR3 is CASSFTVSGELFF. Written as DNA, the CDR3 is TGTGCCAGCAGTTTCACGGTATCCGGGGAGCTGTTTTTT.

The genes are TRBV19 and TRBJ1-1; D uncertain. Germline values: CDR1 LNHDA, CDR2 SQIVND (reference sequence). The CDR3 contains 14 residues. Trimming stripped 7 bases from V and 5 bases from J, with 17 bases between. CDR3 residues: CASNEGQIRTEAFF. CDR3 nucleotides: TGTGCCAGTAACGAGGGCCAGATAAGGACTGAAGCTTTCTTT. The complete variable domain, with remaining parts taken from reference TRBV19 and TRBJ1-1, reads DGGITQSPKYLFRKEGQNVTLSCEQNLNHDAMYWYRQDPGQGLRLIYYSQIVNDFQKGDIAEGYSVSREKKESFPLTVTSAQKNPTAFYLCASNEGQIRTEAFFGQGTRLTVV.

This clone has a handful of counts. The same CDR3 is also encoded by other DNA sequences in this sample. DNA of the CDR3: TGTGCCAGCAGTCGTGGACAGGGCCATGGCTACACCTTC. It yields the protein CASSRGQGHGYTF. The rearrangement joins TRBV6-5 to TRBJ1-2; TRBD1 matches at 8 bases. With V trimmed by 5 bases and J by 6 bases, 5 bases remained unmatched. The germline V gene has CDR1 MNHEY and CDR2 SVGAGI. The length of the CDR3 is 13 residues.